This T cell receptor beta chain came from a study of T cell changes during pregnancy in multiple sclerosis. This table comes from immunoSEQ multiplex PCR, and its TCRdb copy is limited to in-frame clones, with some not included. The sample contains 35,000 to 40,000 clones, more than 75% of which appear only once. The sample here was peripheral blood, taken in the third trimester of pregnancy. The source is a female donor in good health, enrolled as a control in a pregnancy study.

The CDR3 DNA is TGCGCCAGCAGCCAAGGCCAGGGGGCAGGGGCCCGAACAGATACGCAGTATTTT. It is translated as CASSQGQGAGARTDTQYF. The rearrangement uses TRBV4-3 and TRBJ2-3; 8 bases map to TRBD1. V lost 1 base to trimming and J lost 3 bases; unmatched junction nucleotides: 12. This CDR3 region has 18 residues. CDR1 is LGHNA, CDR2 YSLEER, per germline.